The 29 T cell receptor beta chains given below trace back to one sample, sequenced in a study of cytomegalovirus exposure and HLA in healthy donors. The primer mix had 60 Vbeta and 13 Jbeta primers. The protocol was immunoSEQ multiplex PCR, while the TCRdb copy is restricted to in-frame clones and leaves out a portion. The profile shows about 120,000 clones, roughly four fifths of them singletons. Sequencing was carried out using PBMCs. These receptors all come from a woman between 25 and 40 years old in good health and CMV-seropositive.

This clone has a handful of counts. The CDR3 DNA follows: TGTGCCAGCAGCTCACAGGAGACCCAGTACTTC. As protein: CASSSQETQYF. The chain links TRBV5-6 to TRBJ2-5, with D hard to call. The CDR3 is 11 residues long. V lost 3 bases to trimming and J lost 5 bases, with 5 bases between them. Germline CDR1 and CDR2: SGHDT and YYEEEE.

The genes are TRBV7-2 and TRBJ2-1, with TRBD1 identical over 11 bases. The CDR3 has 15 residues. V dropped 6 bases and J dropped 4; count of bases not matched to a gene: 5. Per the germline V gene, CDR1 is SGHTA and CDR2 is FQGNSA. CDR3 DNA: TGTGCCAGCAGTTACGGGACAGGGGGATACAATGAGCAGTTCTTC. It encodes CASSYGTGGYNEQFF.

This clone was detected only once. The gene calls are TRBV7-6 and TRBJ1-6; no reliable D call. The CDR3 spans 13 residues. The germline V and J ends were trimmed by 5 bases and 8 bases, with 10 bases remaining between them. Germline CDR1 reads SGHVS; CDR2 reads FNYEAQ. In nucleotides, the CDR3 is TGTGCCAGCAGCCCCTACGAAGATTCACCCCTCCACTTT. It translates to CASSPYEDSPLHF. Supplemented by reference TRBV7-6 and TRBJ1-6, the full variable domain reads GAGVSQSPRYKVTKRGQDVALRCDPISGHVSLYWYRQALGQGPEFLTYFNYEAQQDKSGLPNDRFSAERPEGSISTLTIQRTEQRDSAMYRCASSPYEDSPLHFGNGTRLTVT.

This chain connects TRBV2 to TRBJ2-3; 8 bases agree with TRBD2. The CDR3 has 15 amino acids. J gave up 1 base and V 7 bases, and 7 bases lay outside the gene matches. Germline V gene data show CDR1 as SNHLY and CDR2 as FYNNEI. CDR3 amino acids: CASTDDGGGTDTQYF. In DNA, the CDR3 is TGTGCCAGCACCGATGACGGGGGGGGCACAGATACGCAGTATTTT.

V usage is TRBV5-5 and J usage is TRBJ1-4, with D unclear. V lost 1 base and J 0 bases, leaving 7 bases between the germline ends. Germline V CDR1 and CDR2: SGHKS, YYEKEE (reference sequence). This CDR3 spans 15 amino acids. This chain's CDR3 is CASSLRVATNEKLFF. CDR3 coding DNA: TGTGCCAGCAGCTTGAGAGTTGCAACTAATGAAAAACTGTTTTTT.

The table lists this clone with a count of one. The chain links TRBV13 to TRBJ2-5, with TRBD1 identical over 8 bases. Germline V gives CDR1 PRHDT, CDR2 FYEKMQ (reference sequence). With 6 bases clipped from V and 5 bases from J, the junction kept 8 bases outside the gene matches. The length of the CDR3 is 14 residues. DNA of the CDR3: TGTGCCAGCAGTACTACAGGGGGGAGGGAGACCCAGTACTTC. Its protein is CASSTTGGRETQYF.

The V gene is TRBV18, the J gene TRBJ1-5; maybe TRBD1 (5 bases). This CDR3 has 13 amino acids. Germline V gene data show CDR1 as KGHSH and CDR2 as LQKENI. The germline V and J ends were trimmed by 8 bases and 5 bases, with 13 bases remaining between them. Here the CDR3 reads CASATAKDQPQHF. The CDR3 DNA is TGTGCCAGCGCGACAGCTAAAGATCAGCCCCAGCATTTT.

The chain couples TRBV28 to TRBJ2-7; TRBD1 agrees at 11 bases. From germline, CDR1 is MDHEN and CDR2 SYDVKM. The CDR3 contains 16 residues. The V segment lost 4 bases and the J segment 2 bases; nucleotides outside the gene matches: 7. In DNA form, the CDR3 reads TGTGCCAGCAGTTCTATCCGGACAGGGGGCACCTACGAGCAGTACTTC. It specifies CASSSIRTGGTYEQYF.

This clone was observed a handful of times. The gene calls are TRBV13 and TRBJ2-1; TRBD2 is a possible D gene (5 bases). Germline V CDR1 and CDR2: PRHDT, FYEKMQ (reference sequence). The CDR3 has 17 residues. V was trimmed by 0 bases and J by 0 bases, leaving 12 bases between them. CDR3 coding DNA: TGTGCCAGCAGCTTAGGTTGGAGGCCGAGCTCCTACAATGAGCAGTTCTTC. Amino acids: CASSLGWRPSSYNEQFF.

This chain uses TRBV21-1 with TRBJ2-1; whether TRBD2, the table's D call, matches the DNA was not checked. TRBV21-1 constitutes a pseudogene. The CDR3 covers 16 residues. The CDR3: CASSKVGRGEYNEQFF. CDR3 nucleotides: TGTGCCAGCAGCAAAGTGGGACGGGGGGAATACAATGAGCAGTTCTTC.

This clone showed up just a few times. The rearrangement joins TRBV6-6 to TRBJ1-1; 10 nucleotides align to TRBD1. Trimming took 6 bases from V and 3 from J; bases not matched to a gene: 10. Germline V gives CDR1 MNHNY, CDR2 SVGAGI (reference sequence). The CDR3 has 16 amino acids. The CDR3 reads CASSKTGGVGYTEAFF. Here the CDR3 DNA reads TGTGCCAGCAGCAAGACAGGGGGCGTAGGGTACACTGAAGCTTTCTTT.

The chain links TRBV10-3 to TRBJ2-7, with D possibly being TRBD1 (6 bases). Germline V gene data show CDR1 as ENHRY and CDR2 as SYGVKD. The CDR3 loop spans 13 amino acids. The V end was cut by 2 bases, the J end by 2 bases, with 7 bases between. The CDR3, as DNA: TGTGCCATCAGTGAGGAGGGGGCCTACGAGCAGTACTTC. Translated: CAISEEGAYEQYF.

The genes are TRBV7-9 and TRBJ2-7, with 9 bases that match TRBD1. Germline V gives CDR1 SEHNR, CDR2 FQNEAQ (reference sequence). This CDR3 has 15 residues. Trimming removed 1 base from V and 5 bases from J; junction bases left unmatched: 6. DNA for the CDR3: TGTGCCAGCAGCTTAGTAAGACAGGGGGACGACGAGCAGTACTTC. It encodes CASSLVRQGDDEQYF. The entire variable domain, with the rest obtained from reference TRBV7-9 and TRBJ2-7, is as follows: DTGVSQNPRHKITKRGQNVTFRCDPISEHNRLYWYRQTLGQGPEFLTYFQNEAQLEKSRLLSDRFSAERPKGSFSTLEIQRTEQGDSAMYLCASSLVRQGDDEQYFGPGTRLTVT.

The chain combines TRBV7-6 with TRBJ2-6, with TRBD1 as a possible D gene (5 bases). V was clipped by 2 bases and J by 0 bases, with 11 bases between them. The CDR3 is 17 amino acids. Germline CDR1 SGHVS, CDR2 FNYEAQ. CDR3 protein: CASSLKGAASGANVLTF. CDR3 DNA: TGTGCCAGCAGCTTAAAAGGGGCTGCCTCTGGGGCCAACGTCCTGACTTTC.

A few counts support this clone. The chain is built from TRBV19 and TRBJ2-5; TRBD1 agrees at 7 bases. The CDR3 has 12 residues. Looked up from germline, CDR1 is LNHDA and CDR2 is SQIVND (reference sequence). V shed 6 bases and J 2 bases; nucleotides not matched to a gene: 0. This CDR3 reads CASRGQQETQYF. For the CDR3, the DNA is TGTGCCAGTAGGGGACAGCAAGAGACCCAGTACTTC.

The chain employs TRBV7-2 and TRBJ2-7; D ambiguous. Per germline, CDR1 SGHTA and CDR2 FQGNSA. Trimming stripped 7 bases from V and 0 bases from J, with 10 bases between. The CDR3 consists of 13 residues. This CDR3 is CASNFPGSYEQYF. The CDR3 DNA reads as TGTGCCAGCAACTTTCCGGGCTCCTACGAGCAGTACTTC.

This rearrangement joins TRBV7-9 to TRBJ2-2; the D gene is possibly TRBD1 (6 bases). The germline gives CDR1 SEHNR, CDR2 FQNEAQ (reference sequence). V was shortened by 5 bases and J by 1 base, with 14 bases between the two germline ends. The CDR3 is made up of 16 amino acids. The DNA for the CDR3 is TGTGCCAGCAGCCAGACAGGAGCCCTGAACACCGGGGAGCTGTTTTTT. Translating gives CASSQTGALNTGELFF. Together with reference TRBV7-9 and TRBJ2-2, the CDR3 gives the full variable domain: DTGVSQNPRHKITKRGQNVTFRCDPISEHNRLYWYRQTLGQGPEFLTYFQNEAQLEKSRLLSDRFSAERPKGSFSTLEIQRTEQGDSAMYLCASSQTGALNTGELFFGEGSRLTVL.

This rearrangement joins TRBV7-9 to TRBJ1-1; D gene unclear. There are 13 residues in the CDR3. In germline, CDR1 is SEHNR, CDR2 FQNEAQ (reference sequence). V was clipped by 3 bases and J by 2 bases, with 7 bases between them. The DNA for the CDR3 is TGTGCCAGCAGCTTGGGCACCAACACTGAAGCTTTCTTT. It translates to CASSLGTNTEAFF. The full variable domain, rest sourced from reference TRBV7-9 and TRBJ1-1, is DTGVSQNPRHKITKRGQNVTFRCDPISEHNRLYWYRQTLGQGPEFLTYFQNEAQLEKSRLLSDRFSAERPKGSFSTLEIQRTEQGDSAMYLCASSLGTNTEAFFGQGTRLTVV.

This clone was seen once. This chain connects TRBV9 to TRBJ1-2, with TRBD1 identical over 8 bases. The germline CDR1 and CDR2 sequences are SGDLS and YYNGEE. The CDR3 contains 17 residues. Trimming at V came to 4 bases and at J to 0 bases, leaving 11 bases not matched to a gene. The chain's CDR3 is CASSSWTGTFSNYGYTF. The CDR3 DNA sequence: TGTGCCAGCAGCTCCTGGACAGGGACCTTCTCTAACTATGGCTACACCTTC. Together with reference TRBV9 and TRBJ1-2, the CDR3 gives the full variable domain: DSGVTQTPKHLITATGQRVTLRCSPRSGDLSVYWYQQSLDQGLQFLIQYYNGEERAKGNILERFSAQQFPDLHSELNLSSLELGDSALYFCASSSWTGTFSNYGYTFGSGTRLTVV.

The J gene is TRBJ1-2, the V gene TRBV5-4; no firm D call. This CDR3 contains 12 residues. The germline V gene encodes CDR1 SGHNT and CDR2 YYREEE (reference sequence). V dropped 1 base and J dropped 7 bases, with 8 bases sitting between them. CDR3 loop: CASSLREFGYTF. For the CDR3, the DNA is TGTGCCAGCAGCTTGCGGGAGTTTGGCTACACCTTC.

The chain employs TRBV19 and TRBJ2-3; D not resolved. V was pared by 2 bases and J by 4 bases, with 4 bases between. The V gene's germline CDR1 is LNHDA and CDR2 SQIVND (reference sequence). This CDR3 comprises 12 residues. The CDR3 DNA is TGTGCCAGTAGTATACGGGCAGATACGCAGTATTTT. Amino acids: CASSIRADTQYF.

This chain uses TRBV6-1 with TRBJ2-7, with 8 bases fitting TRBD1. This CDR3 region has 14 residues. The V and J ends lost 7 bases and 0 bases, in that order; junction bases with no gene match: 5. Germline CDR1 is MNHNS and CDR2 is SASEGT. In DNA, the CDR3 is TGTGCCAGCATATCAGGGACAGGCTCCTACGAGCAGTACTTC. Protein product: CASISGTGSYEQYF.

The rearrangement links TRBV27 to TRBJ1-2; 9 nucleotides align to TRBD1. The CDR3 is 14 residues long. CDR1 and CDR2 (germline): MNHEY, SMNVEV (reference sequence). Trimming removed 5 bases from V and 8 bases from J; junction bases left unmatched: 9. The CDR3 DNA follows: TGTGCCAGCAGTCCCCGGGACAGGGAGGTCGGCTACACCTTC. Protein product: CASSPRDREVGYTF.

This clone was detected once. The chain combines TRBV7-9 with TRBJ1-4; D is unresolved. The germline CDR1 and CDR2 sequences are SEHNR and FQNEAQ (reference sequence). This CDR3 spans 11 amino acids. Between the trimmed V and J ends, which lost 5 bases and 8 bases, there was a span of 6 bases. CDR3 DNA sequence: TGTGCCAGCAGCCCCTCCGAAAAACTGTTTTTT. It is translated as CASSPSEKLFF. The variable domain in full, with the rest retrieved from reference TRBV7-9 and TRBJ1-4, is DTGVSQNPRHKITKRGQNVTFRCDPISEHNRLYWYRQTLGQGPEFLTYFQNEAQLEKSRLLSDRFSAERPKGSFSTLEIQRTEQGDSAMYLCASSPSEKLFFGSGTQLSVL.

V gene TRBV6-1 combines with J gene TRBJ1-3; D is possibly TRBD1 (5 bases). Per the germline V gene, CDR1 is MNHNS and CDR2 is SASEGT. The CDR3 runs 19 residues. V was trimmed by 4 bases and J by 4 bases, leaving 26 bases between them. The CDR3 region is CASSGPDTQGWWSGNTIYF. For the CDR3, the DNA is TGTGCCAGCAGTGGGCCCGACACCCAGGGCTGGTGGTCGGGAAACACCATATATTTT.

The gene calls are TRBV28 and TRBJ1-2; D is uncertain. The CDR3 has 13 residues. V shed 2 bases and J shed 4 bases, with 8 bases lying between them. Germline V gene sequence: CDR1 MDHEN, CDR2 SYDVKM. Here the CDR3 DNA reads TGTGCCAGCAGTTTAGGGCAGTTCTATGGCTACACCTTC. Amino acids: CASSLGQFYGYTF.

The chain links TRBV7-8 to TRBJ2-3; 7 positions agree with TRBD2. The CDR3 contains 14 residues. CDR1 is SGHVS, CDR2 FQNEAQ, per germline. The J segment lost 1 base and the V segment lost 5 bases, leaving 3 bases of the junction unmatched. The CDR3 DNA reads as TGTGCCAGCAGCCTTCGGGGGGGCACAGATACGCAGTATTTT. Its protein product is CASSLRGGTDTQYF. The full variable domain, its missing parts supplied by reference TRBV7-8 and TRBJ2-3, is GAGVSQSPRYKVAKRGQDVALRCDPISGHVSLFWYQQALGQGPEFLTYFQNEAQLDKSGLPSDRFFAERPEGSVSTLKIQRTQQEDSAVYLCASSLRGGTDTQYFGPGTRLTVL.

The rearrangement uses TRBV5-3 and TRBJ1-5; the D gene is possibly TRBD1 (5 bases). TRBV5-3 is given ORF status, its function remaining uncertain. The V and J ends lost 2 bases and 0 bases respectively, with 12 bases between them. The CDR3 totals 16 residues. CDR3 in amino acids: CARSFFAGFSNQPQHF. CDR3 DNA sequence: TGTGCCAGAAGCTTCTTCGCAGGGTTTAGCAATCAGCCCCAGCATTTT.

The chain has TRBV5-1 and TRBJ2-4, with D maybe TRBD2 (6 bases). CDR3 length: 13 residues. CDR1 is SGHRS, CDR2 YFSETQ, per germline. The ends were cut back, 2 bases at V and 8 bases at J, with 11 bases in the middle. CDR3 nucleotides: TGCGCCAGCAGCTTTGGAGGGGAGGACATTCAGTACTTC. The encoded protein is CASSFGGEDIQYF.